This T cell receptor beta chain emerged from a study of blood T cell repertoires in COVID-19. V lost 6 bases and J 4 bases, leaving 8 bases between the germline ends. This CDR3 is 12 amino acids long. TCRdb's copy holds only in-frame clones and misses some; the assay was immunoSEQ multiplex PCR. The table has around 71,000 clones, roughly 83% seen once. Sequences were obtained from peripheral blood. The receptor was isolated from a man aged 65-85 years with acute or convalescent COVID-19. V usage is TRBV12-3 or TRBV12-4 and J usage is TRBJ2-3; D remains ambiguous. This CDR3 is CASRISSDTQYF. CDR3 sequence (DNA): TGTGCCAGCAGAATTAGTTCAGATACGCAGTATTTT.